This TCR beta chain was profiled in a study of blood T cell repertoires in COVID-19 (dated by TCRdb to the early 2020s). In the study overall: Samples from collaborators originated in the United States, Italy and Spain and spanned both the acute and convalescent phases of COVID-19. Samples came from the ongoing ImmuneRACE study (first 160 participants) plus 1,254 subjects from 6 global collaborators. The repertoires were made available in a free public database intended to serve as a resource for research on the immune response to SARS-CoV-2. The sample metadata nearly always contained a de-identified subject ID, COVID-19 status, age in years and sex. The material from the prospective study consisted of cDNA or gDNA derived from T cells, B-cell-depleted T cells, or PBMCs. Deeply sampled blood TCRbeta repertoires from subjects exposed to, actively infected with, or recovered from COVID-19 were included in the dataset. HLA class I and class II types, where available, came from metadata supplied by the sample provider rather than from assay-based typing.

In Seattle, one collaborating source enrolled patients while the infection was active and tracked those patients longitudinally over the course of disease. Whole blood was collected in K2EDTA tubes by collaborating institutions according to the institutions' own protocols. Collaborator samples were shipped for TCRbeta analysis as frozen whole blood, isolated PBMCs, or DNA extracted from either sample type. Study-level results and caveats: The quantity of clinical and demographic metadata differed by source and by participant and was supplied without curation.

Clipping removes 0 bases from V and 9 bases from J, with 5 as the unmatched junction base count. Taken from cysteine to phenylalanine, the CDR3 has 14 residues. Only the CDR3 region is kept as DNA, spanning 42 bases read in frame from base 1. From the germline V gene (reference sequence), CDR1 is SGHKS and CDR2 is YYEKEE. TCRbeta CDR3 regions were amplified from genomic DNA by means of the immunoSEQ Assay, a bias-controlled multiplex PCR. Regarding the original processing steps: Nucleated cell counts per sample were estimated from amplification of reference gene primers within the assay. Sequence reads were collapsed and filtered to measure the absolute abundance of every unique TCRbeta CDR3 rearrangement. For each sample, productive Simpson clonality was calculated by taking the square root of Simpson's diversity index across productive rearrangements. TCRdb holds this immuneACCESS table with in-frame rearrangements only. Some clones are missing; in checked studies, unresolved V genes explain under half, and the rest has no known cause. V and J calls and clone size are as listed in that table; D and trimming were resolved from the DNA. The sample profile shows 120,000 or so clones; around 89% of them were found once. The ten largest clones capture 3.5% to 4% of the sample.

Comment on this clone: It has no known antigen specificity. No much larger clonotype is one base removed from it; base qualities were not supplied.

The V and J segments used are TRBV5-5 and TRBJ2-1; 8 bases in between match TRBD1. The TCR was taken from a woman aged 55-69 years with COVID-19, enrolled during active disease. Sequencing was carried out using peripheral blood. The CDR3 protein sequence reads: CASSLDRGWGEQFF. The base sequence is TGTGCCAGCAGCTTGGACAGGGGGTGGGGTGAGCAGTTCTTC.